This T cell receptor beta chain derives from a study of molecular identifiers for immune sequencing clone quantification. Note on this clonotype: What it binds is unknown. One end of the junction does not line up with germline, which may come from a read error.

TCRdb reprocessed the PCR reads with MiXCR, giving one entry per CDR3 protein. The repertoire includes 68,000 or so distinct CDR3 sequences, 15% to 20% of them detected once, and around 1.6% sits in the top ten. The study, taken as a whole, reports: Identical barcode-sharing TCR molecules could lead to underestimated sizes for highly expanded clones.

Germline assignment: CDR1 SGHAT and CDR2 FQNNGV. CDR3 size: 16 residues. Libraries of naive CD8 cells were prepared from roughly 18,000 to 920,000 sorted cells using 10%, 30% or 50% RNA. The chain has TRBV11-2 and TRBJ1-1, with 7 bases fitting TRBD1. The receptor was derived from a human donor in good health. Some libraries in this study had Jurkat cell RNA spiked in. Sequencing input: naive CD8+ T cells from blood, with Jurkat cell RNA spiked in. Sample subset: FACS-sorted CD8+CD4-CCR7+CD45RA+ naive T cells. The CDR3 here is CAGSHYRPGGNTEAFF. The CDR3 DNA sequence: TGTGCCGGCAGCCATTACAGACCAGGGGGTAACACTGAAGCTTTCTTT.